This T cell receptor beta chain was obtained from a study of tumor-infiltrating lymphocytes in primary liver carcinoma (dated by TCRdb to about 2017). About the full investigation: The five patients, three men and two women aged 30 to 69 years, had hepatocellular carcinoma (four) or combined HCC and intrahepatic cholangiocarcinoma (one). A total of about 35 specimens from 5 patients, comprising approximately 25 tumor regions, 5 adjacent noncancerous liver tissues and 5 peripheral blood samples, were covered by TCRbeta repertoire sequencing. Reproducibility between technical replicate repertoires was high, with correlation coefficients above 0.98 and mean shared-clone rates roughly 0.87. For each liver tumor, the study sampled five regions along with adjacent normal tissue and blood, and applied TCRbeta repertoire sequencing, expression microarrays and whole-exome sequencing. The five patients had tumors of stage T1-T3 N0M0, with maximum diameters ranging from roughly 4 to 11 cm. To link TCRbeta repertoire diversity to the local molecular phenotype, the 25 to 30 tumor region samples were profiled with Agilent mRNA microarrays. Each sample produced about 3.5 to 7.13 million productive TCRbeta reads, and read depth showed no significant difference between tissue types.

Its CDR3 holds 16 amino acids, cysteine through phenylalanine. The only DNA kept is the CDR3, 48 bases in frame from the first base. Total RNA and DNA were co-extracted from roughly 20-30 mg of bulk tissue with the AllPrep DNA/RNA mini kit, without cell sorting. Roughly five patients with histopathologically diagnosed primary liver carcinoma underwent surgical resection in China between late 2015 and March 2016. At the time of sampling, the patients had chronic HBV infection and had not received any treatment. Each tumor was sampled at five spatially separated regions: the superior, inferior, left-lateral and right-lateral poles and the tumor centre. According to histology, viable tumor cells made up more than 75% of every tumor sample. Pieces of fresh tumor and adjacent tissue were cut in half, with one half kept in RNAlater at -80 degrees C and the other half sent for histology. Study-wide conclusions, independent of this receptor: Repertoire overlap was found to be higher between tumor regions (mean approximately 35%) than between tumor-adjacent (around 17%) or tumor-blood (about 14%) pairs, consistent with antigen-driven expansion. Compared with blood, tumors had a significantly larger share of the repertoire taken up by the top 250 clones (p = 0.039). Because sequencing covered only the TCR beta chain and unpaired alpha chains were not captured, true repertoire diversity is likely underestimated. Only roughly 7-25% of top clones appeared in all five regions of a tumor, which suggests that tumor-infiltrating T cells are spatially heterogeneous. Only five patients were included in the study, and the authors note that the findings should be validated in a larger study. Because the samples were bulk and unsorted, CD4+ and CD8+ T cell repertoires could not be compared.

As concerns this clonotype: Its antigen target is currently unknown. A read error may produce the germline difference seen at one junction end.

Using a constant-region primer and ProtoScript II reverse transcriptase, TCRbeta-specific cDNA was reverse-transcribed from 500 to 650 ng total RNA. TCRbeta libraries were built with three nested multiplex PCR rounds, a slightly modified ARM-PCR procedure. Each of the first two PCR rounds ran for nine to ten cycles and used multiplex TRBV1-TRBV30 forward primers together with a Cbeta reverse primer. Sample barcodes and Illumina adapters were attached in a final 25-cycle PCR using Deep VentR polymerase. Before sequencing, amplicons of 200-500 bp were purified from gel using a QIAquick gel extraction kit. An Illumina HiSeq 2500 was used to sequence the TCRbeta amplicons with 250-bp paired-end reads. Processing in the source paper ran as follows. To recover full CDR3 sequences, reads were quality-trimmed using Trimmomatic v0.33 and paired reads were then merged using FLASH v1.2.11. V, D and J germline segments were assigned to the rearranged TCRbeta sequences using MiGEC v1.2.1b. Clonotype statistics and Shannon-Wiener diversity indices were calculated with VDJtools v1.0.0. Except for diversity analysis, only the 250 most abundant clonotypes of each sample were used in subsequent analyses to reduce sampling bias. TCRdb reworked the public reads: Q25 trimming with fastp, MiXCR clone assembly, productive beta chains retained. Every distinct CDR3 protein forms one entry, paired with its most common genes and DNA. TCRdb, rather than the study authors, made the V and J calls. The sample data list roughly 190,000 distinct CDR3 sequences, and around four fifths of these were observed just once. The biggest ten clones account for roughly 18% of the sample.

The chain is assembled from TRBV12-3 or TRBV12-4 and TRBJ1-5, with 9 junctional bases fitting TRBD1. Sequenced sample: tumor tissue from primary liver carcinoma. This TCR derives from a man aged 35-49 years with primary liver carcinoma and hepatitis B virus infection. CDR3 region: CDSSPSGQGRAQPHHF. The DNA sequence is TGTGACAGCAGTCCCTCAGGACAGGGGAGGGCTCAGCCCCACCATTTT.